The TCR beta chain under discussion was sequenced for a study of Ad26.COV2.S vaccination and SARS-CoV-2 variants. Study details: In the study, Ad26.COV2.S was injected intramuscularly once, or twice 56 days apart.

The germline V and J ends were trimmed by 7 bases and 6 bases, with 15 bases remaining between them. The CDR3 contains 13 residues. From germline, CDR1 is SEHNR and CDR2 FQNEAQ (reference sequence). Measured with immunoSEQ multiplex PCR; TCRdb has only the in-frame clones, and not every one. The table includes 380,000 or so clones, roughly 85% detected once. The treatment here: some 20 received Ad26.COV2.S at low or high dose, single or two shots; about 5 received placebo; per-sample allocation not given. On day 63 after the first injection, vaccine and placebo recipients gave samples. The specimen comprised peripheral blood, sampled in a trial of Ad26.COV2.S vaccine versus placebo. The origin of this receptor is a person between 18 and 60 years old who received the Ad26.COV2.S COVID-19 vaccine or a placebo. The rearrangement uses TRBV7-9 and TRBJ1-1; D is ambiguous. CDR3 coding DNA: TGTGCCAGCACCCCAAATTCGCAATCTGAAGCTTTCTTT. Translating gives CASTPNSQSEAFF.